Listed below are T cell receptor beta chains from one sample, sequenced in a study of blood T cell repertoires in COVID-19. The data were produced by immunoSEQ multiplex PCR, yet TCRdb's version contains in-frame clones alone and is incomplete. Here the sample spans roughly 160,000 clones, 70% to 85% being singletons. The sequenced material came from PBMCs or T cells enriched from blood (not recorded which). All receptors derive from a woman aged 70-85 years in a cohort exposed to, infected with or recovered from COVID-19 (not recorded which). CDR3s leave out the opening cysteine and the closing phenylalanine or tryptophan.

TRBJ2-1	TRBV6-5	TTRPLAPYNEQF
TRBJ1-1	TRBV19	ASSDRLNTEAF
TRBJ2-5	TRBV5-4	ASSLRGEETQY
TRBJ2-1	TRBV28	ASQGTSGYNEQF
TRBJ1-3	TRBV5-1	ASSLGAGNTIY
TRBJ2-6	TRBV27	ASKLDRLSGANVLT
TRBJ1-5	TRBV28	ASSPRQGYQPQH
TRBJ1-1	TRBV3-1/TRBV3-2	ASSHRDIRGAF
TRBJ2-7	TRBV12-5	ASGPGLAGVALK
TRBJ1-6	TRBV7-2	ASSLDSYSPLH
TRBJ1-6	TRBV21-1	ASSKAPGGGSPLH
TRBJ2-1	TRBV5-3	ARSLFAGLKF
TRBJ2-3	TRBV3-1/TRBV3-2	ASSQSRTDTQY
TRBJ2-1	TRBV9	ASSAQGMSYNEQF